The 21 T cell receptor beta chains given below trace back to one sample, sequenced in a study of T cell changes during pregnancy in multiple sclerosis (dated by TCRdb to about 2019). The receptor library was made with the immunoSEQ multiplex PCR assay. TCRdb stores this immuneACCESS table with in-frame sequences only. Part of the clones is absent; in the studies checked, under half of the shortfall reflects unresolved V genes, and no reason is known for the rest. For this sample the table gives 65,000 to 90,000 clones, of which roughly 92% were detected only once. Approximately 2.1% of the sample is in the top ten clones. The source material was peripheral blood, sampled before pregnancy. The receptors originated from a female donor with multiple sclerosis, enrolled in a pregnancy study.

The chain joins TRBV4-2 to TRBJ2-7, with TRBD2 matching 12 bases. Germline CDR1 reads LGHNA; CDR2 reads YNFKEQ. The CDR3 consists of 15 residues. Losses at the gene ends were 4 bases for V and 3 bases for J; bases not matched to a gene: 4. CDR3 sequence (DNA): TGTGCCAGCAGCCCCGGGACTAGCGGGTTCTACGAGCAGTACTTC. It translates to CASSPGTSGFYEQYF.

This clone was counted a single time. This chain uses TRBV12-5 with TRBJ2-5; TRBD2 matches at 13 bases. The junction had 9 bases not matched to a gene; V was cut back by 7 bases and J by 4 bases. The CDR3 has 16 residues. Germline V lookup: CDR1 LGHNT, CDR2 FRNRAP. DNA of the CDR3: TGTGCTAGTGCCCACAGGACTAGCGGGAGTCCAGAGACCCAGTACTTC. It translates to CASAHRTSGSPETQYF. Full variable domain (missing parts from reference TRBV12-5 and TRBJ2-5): DARVTQTPRHKVTEMGQEVTMRCQPILGHNTVFWYRQTMMQGLELLAYFRNRAPLDDSGMPKDRFSAEMPDATLATLKIQPSEPRDSAVYFCASAHRTSGSPETQYFGPGTRLLVL.

This chain joins TRBV6-5 and TRBJ2-5; D not resolved. Trimming stripped 6 bases from V and 3 bases from J, with 17 bases between. This CDR3 region has 15 residues. The V gene's germline CDR1 is MNHEY and CDR2 SVGAGI. CDR3 bases: TGTGCCAGCAGCCCCATTAGCACACCGAAAGAGACCCAGTACTTC. The encoded protein is CASSPISTPKETQYF.

The V gene is TRBV7-6, the J gene TRBJ2-7; 8 bases are a match to TRBD2. The CDR3 runs to 15 residues. Germline V gives CDR1 SGHVS, CDR2 FNYEAQ. J was trimmed by 3 bases and V by 5 bases; bases with no gene match: 9. As DNA, the CDR3 is TGTGCCAGCAGCCCGGGACTAGAAAAAAACTACGAGCAGTACTTC. As protein: CASSPGLEKNYEQYF.

The V and J genes are TRBV16 and TRBJ2-2; 7 bases are a match to TRBD2. CDR1 is KGHSY, CDR2 FQNENV, per germline. This CDR3 has 15 amino acids. The V gene end was trimmed by 5 bases and the J gene end by 5 bases; junction bases not matched to a gene: 8. Here the CDR3 DNA reads TGTGCCAGCAGCGGTGGCGGGAGAGGTACCGGGGAGCTGTTTTTT. This translates into CASSGGGRGTGELFF.

This sequence joins TRBV9 and TRBJ2-3, with 8 bases fitting TRBD2. The V gene's germline CDR1 is SGDLS and CDR2 YYNGEE. The CDR3 totals 18 residues. V trimming: 2 bases; J trimming: 3 bases; junction bases outside the gene matches: 14. CDR3 sequence: CASSVFPAGVGRTDTQYF. As DNA, the CDR3 is TGTGCCAGCAGCGTCTTTCCAGCGGGAGTAGGGAGGACAGATACGCAGTATTTT.

The chain is built from TRBV9 and TRBJ1-1; 7 bases align to TRBD1. CDR3 length equals 17 residues. Per the germline V gene, CDR1 is SGDLS and CDR2 is YYNGEE. V trimming: 0 bases; J trimming: 0 bases; junction bases outside the gene matches: 8. CDR3 sequence: CASSVGLGQHMNTEAFF. As DNA, the CDR3 is TGTGCCAGCAGCGTAGGGTTGGGACAGCACATGAACACTGAAGCTTTCTTT.

This sequence joins TRBV10-3 and TRBJ1-1; 7 bases map to TRBD1. With 2 bases clipped from V and 1 base from J, the junction kept 4 bases outside the gene matches. Germline V gene sequence: CDR1 ENHRY, CDR2 SYGVKD. This CDR3 has 15 residues. The CDR3 region has the DNA TGTGCCATCAGTGAGGGACAGGAGAAGAACACTGAAGCTTTCTTT. This sequence encodes CAISEGQEKNTEAFF.

The chain employs TRBV6-1 and TRBJ1-5; D perhaps matches TRBD1 (6 bases). Trimming shortened V by 1 base and J by 6 bases, and 10 bases separated the two germline ends. Germline CDR1 is MNHNS and CDR2 is SASEGT. The length of the CDR3 is 14 residues. The CDR3 sequence: CASSEGEGGQPQHF. In DNA, the CDR3 is TGTGCCAGCAGTGAAGGGGAAGGGGGTCAGCCCCAGCATTTT.

The V gene is TRBV21-1, the J gene TRBJ2-2; no DNA check was done on the table's D call, TRBD2. TRBV21-1 is listed as a pseudogene. The CDR3 has 20 amino acids. Here the CDR3 reads CASSKGTSGSAEWGTGELFF. CDR3 DNA: TGTGCCAGCAGCAAGGGGACTAGCGGGAGCGCCGAGTGGGGAACCGGGGAGCTGTTTTTT.

V is TRBV28 and J is TRBJ2-1, with D possibly matching TRBD2 (6 bases). This CDR3 has 15 amino acids. V lost 6 bases and J 8 bases, leaving 20 bases between the germline ends. Germline V gene lookup returns CDR1 MDHEN and CDR2 SYDVKM. Here the CDR3 DNA reads TGTGCCAGCAGCCCGGCTAGCGCCCTGTGGGATGAGCAGTTCTTC. Translation: CASSPASALWDEQFF.

The rearrangement uses TRBV5-4 and TRBJ2-2; 7 bases match TRBD2. Trimming at V came to 3 bases and at J to 4 bases, leaving 0 bases not matched to a gene. This CDR3 has 13 amino acids. In germline, CDR1 is SGHNT, CDR2 YYREEE (reference sequence). The CDR3 nucleotides read TGTGCCAGCAGCTGGGGGGGCACCGGGGAGCTGTTTTTT. This codes for CASSWGGTGELFF.

The V call is TRBV7-9, the J call TRBJ2-2; maybe TRBD1 (6 bases). Germline V gene sequence: CDR1 SEHNR, CDR2 FQNEAQ (reference sequence). Trimming took off 6 bases at V and 1 base at J, with 9 bases between the two ends. This CDR3 has 14 amino acids. In DNA, the CDR3 is TGTGCCAGCAGTTCCAGGGGGAACACCGGGGAGCTGTTTTTT. Translated: CASSSRGNTGELFF.

The gene calls are TRBV7-9 and TRBJ1-1, with D possibly being TRBD1 (5 bases). The CDR3 extends over 15 amino acids. Per germline, CDR1 SEHNR and CDR2 FQNEAQ (reference sequence). V was trimmed by 5 bases and J by 4 bases, leaving 17 bases between them. The CDR3 sequence: CASSPPEGLSTEAFF. The CDR3 region has the DNA TGTGCCAGCAGCCCCCCGGAGGGGTTAAGCACTGAAGCTTTCTTT.

The rearrangement uses TRBV7-6 and TRBJ2-5; TRBD1 agrees at 7 bases. V shed 4 bases, J shed 4 bases, and the junction held 12 bases outside the gene matches. Germline-derived CDR1 and CDR2 are SGHVS and FNYEAQ. This CDR3 is built from 16 residues. The CDR3 protein is CASSSAKQGIRETQYF. In DNA, the CDR3 is TGTGCCAGCAGCTCCGCCAAACAGGGGATTCGAGAGACCCAGTACTTC.

In its sample, this clone was seen once. The V and J genes are TRBV19 and TRBJ2-6, with 11 nucleotides matching TRBD2. The CDR3 length is 17 residues. With 3 bases clipped from V and 1 base from J, the junction kept 2 bases outside the gene matches. Germline V gives CDR1 LNHDA, CDR2 SQIVND (reference sequence). Here the CDR3 reads CASSMIAGGSGANVLTF. Here the CDR3 DNA reads TGTGCCAGTAGTATGATAGCGGGAGGGTCTGGGGCCAACGTCCTGACTTTC.

This clone was observed once. The chain carries TRBV18 and TRBJ2-7, with 13 nucleotides matching TRBD2. V gave up 1 base and J gave up 6 bases; unmatched junction bases: 3. The CDR3 runs 15 residues. CDR1 is KGHSH and CDR2 is LQKENI in the germline V gene. CDR3 sequence (DNA): TGTGCCAGCTCACCACGGACTAGCGGGAGCATCGAGCAGTACTTC. This translates into CASSPRTSGSIEQYF.

This rearrangement joins TRBV7-9 to TRBJ1-5, with D hard to call. Between the trimmed V and J ends, which lost 5 bases and 2 bases, there was a span of 16 bases. Germline V gene sequence: CDR1 SEHNR, CDR2 FQNEAQ (reference sequence). The CDR3 is 16 residues long. As DNA, the CDR3 is TGTGCCAGCAGCCCACTCGGGGTTCTGGGCAATCAGCCCCAGCATTTT. It codes for CASSPLGVLGNQPQHF.

V and J are TRBV7-2 and TRBJ1-2, with TRBD1 matching over 7 bases. Germline CDR1 is SGHTA and CDR2 is FQGNSA. The CDR3 spans 12 residues. V lost 7 bases and J lost 5; bases outside the gene matches: 4. Here the CDR3 DNA reads TGTGCCAGCACAACAGGGGTGTATGGCTACACCTTC. Amino acids: CASTTGVYGYTF.

The chain joins TRBV5-6 to TRBJ2-5; 9 bases map to TRBD1. Germline-derived CDR1 and CDR2 are SGHDT and YYEEEE. This CDR3 spans 12 amino acids. V lost 3 bases, J lost 12 bases, and 6 bases stayed unmatched. CDR3 sequence reads: CASSSGTGREYF. CDR3 sequence (DNA): TGTGCCAGCAGCTCCGGGACAGGGAGAGAGTACTTC.

The V call is TRBV19, the J call TRBJ1-1, with D unclear. The CDR3 covers 15 residues. V dropped 6 bases and J dropped 6 bases, with 20 bases sitting between them. Per the germline V gene, CDR1 is LNHDA and CDR2 is SQIVND (reference sequence). The CDR3 spells CASRPGRSAGAEAFF. CDR3 nucleotides: TGTGCCAGTAGACCTGGGAGGTCCGCTGGGGCTGAAGCTTTCTTT.